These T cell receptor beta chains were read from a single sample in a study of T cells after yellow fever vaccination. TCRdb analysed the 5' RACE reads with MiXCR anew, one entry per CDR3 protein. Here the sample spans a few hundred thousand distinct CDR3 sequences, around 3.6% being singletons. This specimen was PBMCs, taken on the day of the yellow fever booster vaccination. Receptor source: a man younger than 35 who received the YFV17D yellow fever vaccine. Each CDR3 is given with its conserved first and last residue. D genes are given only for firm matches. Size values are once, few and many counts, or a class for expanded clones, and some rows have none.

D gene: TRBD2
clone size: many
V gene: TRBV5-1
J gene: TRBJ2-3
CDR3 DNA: TGCGCCAGCAGCCGCGTCGGGACTAGCGGCGATACGCAGTATTTT
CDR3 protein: CASSRVGTSGDTQYF

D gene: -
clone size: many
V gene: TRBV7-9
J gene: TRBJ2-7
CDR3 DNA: TGTGCCAGCAGCTTAGCGGGCGGACAAAACTACGAGCAGTACTTC
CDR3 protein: CASSLAGGQNYEQYF

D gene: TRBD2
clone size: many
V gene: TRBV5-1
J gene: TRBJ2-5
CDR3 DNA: TGCGCCAGCACTAGCGGGGGAACCCAAGAGACCCAGTACTTC
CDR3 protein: CASTSGGTQETQYF

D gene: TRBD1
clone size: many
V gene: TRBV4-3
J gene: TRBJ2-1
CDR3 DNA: TGCGCCAGCAGCCAAGATCCAGGACAGGGCAATGAGCAGTTCTTC
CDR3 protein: CASSQDPGQGNEQFF

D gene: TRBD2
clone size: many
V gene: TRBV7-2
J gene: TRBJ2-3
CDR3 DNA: TGTGCCAGCACACCCGGGAGGGAAACAGATACGCAGTATTTT
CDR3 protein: CASTPGRETDTQYF

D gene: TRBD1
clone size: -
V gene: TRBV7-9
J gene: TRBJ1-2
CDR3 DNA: TGTGCCAGCAGCTCTATAGGACAGGGGGCCAGCACCTTC
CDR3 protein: CASSSIGQGASTF

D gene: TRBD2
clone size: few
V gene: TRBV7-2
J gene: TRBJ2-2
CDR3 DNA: TGTGCCAGCAGCCGGAACGGGGGGTGGAACACCGGGGAGCTGTTTTTT
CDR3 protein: CASSRNGGWNTGELFF

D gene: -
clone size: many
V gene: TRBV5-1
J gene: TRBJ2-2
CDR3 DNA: TGCGCCAGCAGCTGGACGGGGGCCGGGGAGCTGTTTTTT
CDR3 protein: CASSWTGAGELFF

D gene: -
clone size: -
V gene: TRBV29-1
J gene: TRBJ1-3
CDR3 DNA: TGCAGCGTTGGGGTTTCTTTCGGGAGCTCTGGAAACACCATATATTTT
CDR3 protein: CSVGVSFGSSGNTIYF

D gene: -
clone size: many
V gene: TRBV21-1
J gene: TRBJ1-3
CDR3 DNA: TGTGCCAGGACAGGGAGCTCTGGAAACACCATATATTTT
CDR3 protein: CARTGSSGNTIYF

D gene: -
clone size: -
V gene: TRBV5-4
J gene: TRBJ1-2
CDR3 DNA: TGTGCCAGCAGCTCGAACCCCGGGGTCTCCGACTATGGCTACACCTTC
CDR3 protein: CASSSNPGVSDYGYTF